These 9 T cell receptor beta chains were all obtained from the same sample, sequenced in a study of cytomegalovirus exposure and HLA in healthy donors. A multiplex PCR was run with 60 Vbeta primers and 13 Jbeta primers. Sequencing was performed with immunoSEQ multiplex PCR; in TCRdb, only in-frame clones are kept and a portion is missing. This table holds under 90,000 clones, 75% to 80% found once. Sequencing was done on a sample of PBMCs. These receptors originate from a man aged 35 to 55 in good health and CMV-seronegative.

This clone appeared a single time. The chain employs TRBV28 and TRBJ1-5; 10 bases map to TRBD1. CDR3 length: 15 residues. Trimming removed 6 bases from V and 4 bases from J; junction bases left unmatched: 6. Per germline, CDR1 MDHEN and CDR2 SYDVKM. CDR3 nucleotide sequence: TGTGCCAGCAGCTTGGGGGGACAGGGGAATCAGCCCCAGCATTTT. It translates to CASSLGGQGNQPQHF.

The gene calls are TRBV6-6 and TRBJ1-5; tentative D call: TRBD1 (6 bases). The germline V gene encodes CDR1 MNHNY and CDR2 SVGAGI (reference sequence). V lost 4 bases and J 0 bases, leaving 13 bases between the germline ends. The CDR3 is 16 amino acids. CDR3 loop: CASSLEQGLSNQPQHF. The CDR3 DNA sequence: TGTGCCAGCAGTTTAGAACAGGGCCTTAGCAATCAGCCCCAGCATTTT.

The V gene is TRBV10-2, the J gene TRBJ1-4, with D maybe TRBD1 (5 bases). CDR1 and CDR2 (germline): WSHSY, SAAADI. The CDR3 sequence is 17 residues long. Trimming took off 4 bases at V and 10 bases at J, with 25 bases between the two ends. The CDR3 nucleotides read TGCGCCAGCAGTGGCTCTAAGGGGCAGAGGTATACCGGAAAACTGTTTTTT. Its translation is CASSGSKGQRYTGKLFF.

The CDR3 nucleotides read TGCGCCAGCACCACGGTGGGCAGTAACTATGGCTACACCTTC. Protein: CASTTVGSNYGYTF. V gene TRBV5-1 combines with J gene TRBJ1-2; no firm D call. Looked up from germline, CDR1 is SGHRS and CDR2 is YFSETQ. This CDR3 has 14 amino acids. V was shortened by 6 bases and J by 1 base, with 13 bases between the two germline ends. Together with reference TRBV5-1 and TRBJ1-2, the CDR3 gives the full variable domain: KAGVTQTPRYLIKTRGQQVTLSCSPISGHRSVSWYQQTPGQGLQFLFEYFSETQRNKGNFPGRFSGRQFSNSRSEMNVSTLELGDSALYLCASTTVGSNYGYTFGSGTRLTVV.

V usage is TRBV28 and J usage is TRBJ2-4; D might be TRBD2 (5 bases). The CDR3 covers 16 residues. With 2 bases removed from V and 0 bases from J, the gap between germline ends came to 11 bases. Germline CDR1 reads MDHEN; CDR2 reads SYDVKM. The CDR3: CASSLPGVIAKNIQYF. The DNA for the CDR3 is TGTGCCAGCAGTTTACCCGGGGTAATAGCCAAAAACATTCAGTACTTC. Full variable domain (remainder filled in from reference TRBV28 and TRBJ2-4): DVKVTQSSRYLVKRTGEKVFLECVQDMDHENMFWYRQDPGLGLRLIYFSYDVKMKEKGDIPEGYSVSREKKERFSLILESASTNQTSMYLCASSLPGVIAKNIQYFGAGTRLSVL.

This clone was observed once. The chain carries TRBV6-1 and TRBJ1-2, with 9 positions matching TRBD1. CDR3 length: 13 amino acids. Trimming cost V 8 bases and J 7 bases; bases outside gene matches: 8. The germline gives CDR1 MNHNS, CDR2 SASEGT. CDR3 protein: CASATGQGTGYTF. CDR3 DNA sequence: TGTGCCAGCGCAACGGGACAGGGCACTGGCTACACCTTC.

The chain employs TRBV19 and TRBJ1-5; D is unclear. CDR1 is LNHDA, CDR2 SQIVND, per germline (reference sequence). The CDR3 covers 17 residues. V was pared by 7 bases and J by 5 bases, with 24 bases between. The CDR3 coding sequence is TGTGCCAGTACCCGCGACCCCCCCCACGGGTTCGATCAGCCCCAGCATTTT. Amino acids: CASTRDPPHGFDQPQHF.

This chain links TRBV29-1 with TRBJ2-1, with D possibly TRBD1 on 6 matching bases. This CDR3 contains 13 residues. V lost 4 bases to trimming and J lost 8 bases, with 15 bases between them. Germline V gene lookup returns CDR1 SQVTM and CDR2 ANQGSEA. CDR3 DNA sequence: TGCAGCGTTGCGGGACACCGTTTGGATGAGCAGTTCTTC. This translates into CSVAGHRLDEQFF.

The V gene is TRBV6-1, the J gene TRBJ2-3; 11 bases are a match to TRBD2. Trimming took 8 bases from V and 10 from J; bases not matched to a gene: 2. This CDR3 spans 11 amino acids. Germline CDR1 is MNHNS and CDR2 is SASEGT. The CDR3 coding sequence is TGTGCCAGCTCGACTAGCGGGGCGCAGTATTTT. Translation gives CASSTSGAQYF.